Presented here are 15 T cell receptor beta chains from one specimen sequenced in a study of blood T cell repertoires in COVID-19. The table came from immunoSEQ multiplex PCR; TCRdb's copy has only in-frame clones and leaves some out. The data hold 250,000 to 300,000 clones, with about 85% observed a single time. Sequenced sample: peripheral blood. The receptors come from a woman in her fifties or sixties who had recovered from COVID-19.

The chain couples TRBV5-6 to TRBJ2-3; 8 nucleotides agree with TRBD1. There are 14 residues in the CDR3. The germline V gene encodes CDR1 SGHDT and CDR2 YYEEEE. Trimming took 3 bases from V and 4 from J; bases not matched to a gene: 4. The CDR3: CASSSTGGPDTQYF. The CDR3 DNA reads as TGTGCCAGCAGCTCTACAGGGGGTCCAGATACGCAGTATTTT.

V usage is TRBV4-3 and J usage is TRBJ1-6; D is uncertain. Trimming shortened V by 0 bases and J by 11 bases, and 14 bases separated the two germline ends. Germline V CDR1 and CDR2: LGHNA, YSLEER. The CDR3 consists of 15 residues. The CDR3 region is CASSQEFQATAPLHF. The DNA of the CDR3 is TGCGCCAGCAGCCAAGAATTTCAGGCCACGGCACCCCTCCACTTT.

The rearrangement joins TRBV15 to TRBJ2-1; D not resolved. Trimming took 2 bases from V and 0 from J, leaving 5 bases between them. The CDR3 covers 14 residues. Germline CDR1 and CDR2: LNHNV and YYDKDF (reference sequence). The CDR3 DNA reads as TGTGCCACCAGCAGATTTTACTCCTACAATGAGCAGTTCTTC. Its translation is CATSRFYSYNEQFF.

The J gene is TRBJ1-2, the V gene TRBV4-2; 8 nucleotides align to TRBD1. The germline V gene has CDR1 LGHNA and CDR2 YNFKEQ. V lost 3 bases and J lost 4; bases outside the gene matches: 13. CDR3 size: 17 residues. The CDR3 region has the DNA TGTGCCAGCAGCCATTATCCCGGACAGGGATCTGGCTATGGCTACACCTTC. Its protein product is CASSHYPGQGSGYGYTF.

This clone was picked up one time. The CDR3 region has the DNA TGTGCCAGCAGCTTAAGACGGGACTCGGGTTCACCCCTCCACTTT. Its translation: CASSLRRDSGSPLHF. The gene calls are TRBV7-8 and TRBJ1-6; tentative D call: TRBD1 (5 bases). CDR1 and CDR2 (germline): SGHVS, FQNEAQ. V was cut by 2 bases and J by 9 bases, with 14 bases left in between. This CDR3 is 15 amino acids long.

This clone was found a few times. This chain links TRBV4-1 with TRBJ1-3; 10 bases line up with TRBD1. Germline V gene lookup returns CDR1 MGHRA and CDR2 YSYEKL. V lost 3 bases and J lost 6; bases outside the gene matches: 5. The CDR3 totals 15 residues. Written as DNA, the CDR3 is TGCGCCAGCAGCCAGGGACAGGGGAGGGAAAACACCATATATTTT. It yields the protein CASSQGQGRENTIYF.

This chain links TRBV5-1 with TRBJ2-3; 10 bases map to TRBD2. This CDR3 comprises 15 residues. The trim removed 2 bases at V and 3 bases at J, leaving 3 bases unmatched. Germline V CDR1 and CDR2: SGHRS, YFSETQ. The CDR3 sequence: CASSLLAGTTDTQYF. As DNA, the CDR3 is TGCGCCAGCAGCTTACTAGCGGGAACGACAGATACGCAGTATTTT.

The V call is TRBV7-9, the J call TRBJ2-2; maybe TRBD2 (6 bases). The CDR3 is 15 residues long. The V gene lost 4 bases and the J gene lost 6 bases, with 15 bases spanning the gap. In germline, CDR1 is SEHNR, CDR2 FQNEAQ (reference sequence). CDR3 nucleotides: TGTGCCAGCAGCTCGACGGGAGTGTTTGCCGGGGAGCTGTTTTTT. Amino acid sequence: CASSSTGVFAGELFF. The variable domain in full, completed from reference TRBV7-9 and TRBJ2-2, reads DTGVSQNPRHKITKRGQNVTFRCDPISEHNRLYWYRQTLGQGPEFLTYFQNEAQLEKSRLLSDRFSAERPKGSFSTLEIQRTEQGDSAMYLCASSSTGVFAGELFFGEGSRLTVL.

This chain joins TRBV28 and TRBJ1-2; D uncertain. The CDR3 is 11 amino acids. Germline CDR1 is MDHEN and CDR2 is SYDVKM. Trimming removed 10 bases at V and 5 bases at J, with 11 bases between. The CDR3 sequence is CATYEAYGYTF. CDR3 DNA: TGTGCCACCTATGAAGCTTATGGCTACACCTTC.

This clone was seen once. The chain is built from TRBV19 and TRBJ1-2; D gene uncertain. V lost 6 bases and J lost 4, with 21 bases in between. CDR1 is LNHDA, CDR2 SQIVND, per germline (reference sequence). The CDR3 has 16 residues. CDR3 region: CASSRMETRAGYGYTF. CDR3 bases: TGTGCCAGTAGCAGAATGGAGACGAGGGCCGGCTATGGCTACACCTTC.

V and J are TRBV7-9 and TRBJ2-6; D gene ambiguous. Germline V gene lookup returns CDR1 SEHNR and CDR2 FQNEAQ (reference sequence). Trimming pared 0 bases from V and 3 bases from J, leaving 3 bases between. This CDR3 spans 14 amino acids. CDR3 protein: CASSLAYGANVLTF. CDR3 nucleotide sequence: TGTGCCAGCAGCTTAGCGTATGGGGCCAACGTCCTGACTTTC.

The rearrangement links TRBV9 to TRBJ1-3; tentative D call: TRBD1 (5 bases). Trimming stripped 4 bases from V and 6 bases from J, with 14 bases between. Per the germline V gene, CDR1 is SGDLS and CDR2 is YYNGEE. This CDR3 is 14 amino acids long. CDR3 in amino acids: CASSFGTVKNTIYF. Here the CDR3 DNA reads TGTGCCAGCAGCTTCGGGACTGTTAAAAACACCATATATTTT.

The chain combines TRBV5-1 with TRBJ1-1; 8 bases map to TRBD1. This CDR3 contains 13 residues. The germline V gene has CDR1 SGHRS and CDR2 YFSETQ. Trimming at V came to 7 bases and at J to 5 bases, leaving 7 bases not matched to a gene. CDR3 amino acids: CASRTTGETEAFF. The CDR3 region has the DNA TGCGCCAGCCGGACGACAGGGGAAACTGAAGCTTTCTTT. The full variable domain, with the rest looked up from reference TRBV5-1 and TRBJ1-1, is KAGVTQTPRYLIKTRGQQVTLSCSPISGHRSVSWYQQTPGQGLQFLFEYFSETQRNKGNFPGRFSGRQFSNSRSEMNVSTLELGDSALYLCASRTTGETEAFFGQGTRLTVV.

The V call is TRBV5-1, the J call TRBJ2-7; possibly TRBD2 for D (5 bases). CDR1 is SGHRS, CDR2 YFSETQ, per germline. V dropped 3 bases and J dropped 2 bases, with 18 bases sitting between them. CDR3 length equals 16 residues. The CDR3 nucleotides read TGCGCCAGCAGCTCACCTCCGGGAAGGCTAACCTACGAGCAGTACTTC. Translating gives CASSSPPGRLTYEQYF.

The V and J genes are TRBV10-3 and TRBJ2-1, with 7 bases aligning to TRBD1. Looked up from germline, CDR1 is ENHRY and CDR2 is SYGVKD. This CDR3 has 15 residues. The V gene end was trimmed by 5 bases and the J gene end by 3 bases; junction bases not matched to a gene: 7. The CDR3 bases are TGTGCCATCAGTTTAACAGGGGATCGCTACAATGAGCAGTTCTTC. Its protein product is CAISLTGDRYNEQFF.